This entry describes one T cell receptor (beta chain). The entry originates in a study of T cell responses to AZD1222 COVID-19 vaccine. The protocol was immunoSEQ multiplex PCR, while the TCRdb copy is restricted to in-frame clones and leaves out a portion. The sample yields 130,000 or so clones, approximately 94% seen once. The sequence came from an adult in good health. The sequencing here drew on peripheral blood, taken on day 0 of AZD1222 vaccination.

Written as DNA, the CDR3 is TGTGCCAGCAGCCAAGATTGGGACGATGAGCAGTTCTTC. This translates into CASSQDWDDEQFF. This rearrangement joins TRBV4-2 to TRBJ2-1; possibly TRBD1 or TRBD2 for D (5 bases each). V was cut by 0 bases and J by 8 bases, with 8 bases left in between. The CDR3 loop spans 13 amino acids. CDR1 is LGHNA and CDR2 is YNFKEQ in the germline V gene.